This TCR beta chain was recorded in a study of CD8 T cells in Susac syndrome (dated by TCRdb to about 2019). Describing the broader study: Whether CD8+ T cell activation and differentiation in Susac syndrome was antigen driven was tested using repertoire sequencing.

High-throughput TCR beta sequencing profiled peripheral blood CD8+ and CD4+ T cells from healthy donors, Susac syndrome patients and multiple sclerosis patients. Healthy donors were included as age- and sex-matched controls. Bulk CD8+ and CD4+ T cells were purified by magnetic negative isolation, while CD8+ TEMRA cells were enriched using FACS. Blood was drawn into EDTA tubes, processed within 24 hours, and PBMCs were isolated by density gradient centrifugation. PBMCs intended for TCR sequencing were cryopreserved in liquid nitrogen and were subsequently thawed in a 37 degrees C water bath. Purity of sorted or isolated CD4+, CD8+ and CD8+ TEMRA cells was at least 90%. The CDR3 contains 16 residues, cysteine and phenylalanine counted. The CDR3 DNA has 48 bases and is translated from base 1. From the germline V gene, CDR1 is LGHNA and CDR2 is YSLEER. RNA was extracted using the RNeasy kit, and roughly 0.5 to 1 ug of the RNA was reverse transcribed with random hexamers. TCR beta CDR3 regions were amplified with the immunoSEQ multiplex PCR assay covering 54 Vbeta and 13 Jbeta segments. PCR amplification bias was corrected by using a synthetic template baseline for primer optimization and computational correction. For the original study's pipeline: Reads were annotated to V, D and J genes according to IMGT and were analyzed with immunoSEQ Analyzer, with only productive sequences retained. Clonality was computed as one minus Shannon entropy normalized by log2 of the number of productive unique sequences. For each patient and control, public and private clones were evaluated among the 100 most prevalent clones. Clones were defined as Susac-specific if absent from the healthy and MS cohorts, from around 1,000 published viral clones and from other ImmuneACCESS disease sequences. TCRdb reprocessing: public reads trimmed at Q25 with fastp, clones called with MiXCR, in-frame beta chains kept. Every CDR3 protein is listed once, alongside the most common genes and DNA of its rows. These V and J calls originate from TCRdb's pipeline instead of the authors' own analysis. A total of 150,000 to 200,000 distinct CDR3 sequences appear in this sample, around 95% of them only once. Under 0.15% of the sample rests with the top ten.

Study-wide conclusions, independent of this receptor: The number of individuals in the TCR sequencing and HLA analysis was acknowledged as relatively small.

Concerning this clonotype itself: Its specific antigen is unknown. Compared with germline, one end of the junction differs, possibly owing to a read error.

This chain is built from TRBV4-3 and TRBJ2-7; the D gene is perhaps TRBD1, on 6 matching bases. Sequencing input: CD4+ T cells from PBMCs. The receptor's source is a human donor in good health. The CDR3 region: CASSQVWTENSHEQYF. The sequenced DNA is TGCGCCAGCAGCCAAGTGTGGACAGAGAACTCCCACGAGCAGTACTTC.